This TCR beta chain is drawn from a study of human T cells and chemical hapten exposure. Background on the study: Each week of the approximately 25-week study, patients had diphenylcyclopropenone applied to the scalp. The patients, most of them female, presented with alopecia areata, totalis or universalis.

This CDR3 contains 15 residues. V was clipped by 9 bases and J by 0 bases, with 15 bases between them. Germline CDR1 MNHNS, CDR2 SASEGT. This clonotype has only a few counts. The time point was: patch test 1, 2 weeks after DPC sensitization. Stated treatment: therapeutic diphenylcyclopropenone sensitization with weekly scalp DPC. Extraction of total RNA was performed on unfractionated whole blood. Individual cDNA molecules (in the library) carried attached unique molecular identifiers. TCRdb re-analysed the RACE reads in MiXCR, keeping a single row per CDR3 protein. The data contain some 91,000 distinct CDR3 sequences, 9.5% to 15% of them seen just once; the ten biggest clones take up approximately 2.1%.

Sequenced material: whole blood, taken in connection with sensitization to the hapten diphenylcyclopropenone (DPC). The chain combines TRBV6-1 with TRBJ2-4; D is possibly TRBD2 (5 bases). The origin of this receptor is a woman aged 40 to 55 with alopecia areata. Some clones in this sample may be carry-over from other donors' samples. The CDR3 DNA reads TGTGCCAGTACTAATGCGGCGGGAGCCAAAAACATTCAGTACTTC. It yields the protein CASTNAAGAKNIQYF.